A selection of T cell receptor beta chains follows, all from one sample in a study of cytomegalovirus exposure and HLA in healthy donors. Measured with immunoSEQ multiplex PCR; TCRdb has only the in-frame clones, and not every one. The sample records under 75,000 clones, around 97% being singletons. Source material: PBMCs. These receptors came from a woman under 30 in good health and CMV-seropositive. Each CDR3 is given with its conserved first and last residue. Fields, in order: D gene, clone size, V gene, J gene, CDR3 protein, CDR3 DNA. The D gene is left open where the match is weak. Size values are once, few and many counts, or a class for expanded clones, and some rows have none.

d_gene: .
abundance: .
v_gene: TRBV28
j_gene: TRBJ1-5
CDR3aa: CASSPRGQPQHF
CDR3nt: TGTGCCAGCAGCCCCAGGGGTCAGCCCCAGCATTTT

d_gene: .
abundance: .
v_gene: TRBV5-1
j_gene: TRBJ1-1
CDR3aa: CASSLVPQMNTEAFF
CDR3nt: TGCGCCAGCAGCTTGGTTCCTCAGATGAACACTGAAGCTTTCTTT

d_gene: TRBD2
abundance: .
v_gene: TRBV6-6
j_gene: TRBJ2-1
CDR3aa: CASSYDGRAGNEQFF
CDR3nt: TGTGCCAGCAGTTACGACGGGAGGGCCGGAAATGAGCAGTTCTTC

d_gene: TRBD1
abundance: .
v_gene: TRBV7-9
j_gene: TRBJ2-3
CDR3aa: CASSPQDRAIRTDTQYF
CDR3nt: TGTGCCAGCAGCCCACAGGACAGGGCGATTAGGACAGATACGCAGTATTTT

d_gene: TRBD2
abundance: .
v_gene: TRBV5-1
j_gene: TRBJ2-1
CDR3aa: CASSRTSGRPGNEQFF
CDR3nt: TGCGCCAGCAGCAGGACTAGCGGGAGGCCAGGCAATGAGCAGTTCTTC

d_gene: TRBD1
abundance: .
v_gene: TRBV29-1
j_gene: TRBJ1-1
CDR3aa: CSVEDLDRGNTEAFF
CDR3nt: TGCAGCGTTGAAGACCTAGACAGGGGTAACACTGAAGCTTTCTTT

d_gene: TRBD1
abundance: few
v_gene: TRBV27
j_gene: TRBJ2-7
CDR3aa: CASIRQGYSYEQYF
CDR3nt: TGTGCCAGCATCCGACAGGGTTACTCCTACGAGCAGTACTTC

d_gene: TRBD1
abundance: .
v_gene: TRBV6-5
j_gene: TRBJ1-5
CDR3aa: CASSYSTGHQPQHF
CDR3nt: TGTGCCAGCAGTTACTCGACAGGGCATCAGCCCCAGCATTTT

d_gene: .
abundance: once
v_gene: TRBV30
j_gene: TRBJ1-1
CDR3aa: CAWSPGSGVTEAFF
CDR3nt: TGTGCCTGGAGTCCCGGCAGCGGGGTCACTGAAGCTTTCTTT

d_gene: TRBD1
abundance: .
v_gene: TRBV28
j_gene: TRBJ2-7
CDR3aa: CASMGTGGTYEQYF
CDR3nt: TGTGCCAGCATGGGGACAGGAGGGACCTACGAGCAGTACTTC

d_gene: .
abundance: .
v_gene: TRBV19
j_gene: TRBJ2-5
CDR3aa: CASSITAKETQYF
CDR3nt: TGTGCCAGTAGTATCACAGCAAAAGAGACCCAGTACTTC

d_gene: .
abundance: .
v_gene: TRBV30
j_gene: TRBJ1-1
CDR3aa: CAWSVLGNTEAFF
CDR3nt: TGTGCCTGGAGTGTCCTAGGGAACACTGAAGCTTTCTTT

d_gene: TRBD1
abundance: .
v_gene: TRBV29-1
j_gene: TRBJ2-2
CDR3aa: CSVPTGAGELFF
CDR3nt: TGCAGCGTACCCACAGGGGCCGGGGAGCTGTTTTTT

d_gene: TRBD2
abundance: .
v_gene: TRBV7-8
j_gene: TRBJ2-1
CDR3aa: CASRLPGPAGGLNEQFF
CDR3nt: TGTGCCAGCAGACTACCAGGACCAGCGGGAGGCCTCAATGAGCAGTTCTTC

d_gene: .
abundance: .
v_gene: TRBV18
j_gene: TRBJ2-7
CDR3aa: CASSPARTPGHEQYF
CDR3nt: TGTGCCAGCTCACCCGCTAGGACTCCCGGCCACGAGCAGTACTTC

d_gene: .
abundance: .
v_gene: TRBV12-2
j_gene: TRBJ2-1
CDR3aa: CASRLAYRGSPYNEQFF
CDR3nt: TGTGCAAGTCGCTTAGCGTACCGCGGGAGTCCCTACAATGAGCAGTTCTTC

d_gene: .
abundance: .
v_gene: TRBV28
j_gene: TRBJ1-2
CDR3aa: CASSPQNYGYTF
CDR3nt: TGTGCCAGCAGTCCACAGAACTATGGCTACACCTTC

d_gene: .
abundance: .
v_gene: TRBV11-2
j_gene: TRBJ2-2
CDR3aa: CASSFGGGGELFF
CDR3nt: TGTGCCAGCAGCTTTGGGGGAGGCGGGGAGCTGTTTTTT

d_gene: TRBD1
abundance: .
v_gene: TRBV10-2
j_gene: TRBJ2-7
CDR3aa: CASSDSGQGTYEQYF
CDR3nt: TGCGCCAGCAGTGACTCCGGACAGGGGACCTACGAGCAGTACTTC

d_gene: .
abundance: .
v_gene: TRBV9
j_gene: TRBJ2-3
CDR3aa: CASSNRDSPLLTDTQYF
CDR3nt: TGTGCCAGCAGCAACCGGGACTCTCCTTTACTGACAGATACGCAGTATTTT

d_gene: .
abundance: .
v_gene: TRBV30
j_gene: TRBJ2-3
CDR3aa: CAWSVGGASDTQYF
CDR3nt: TGTGCCTGGAGTGTAGGGGGGGCCTCAGATACGCAGTATTTT

d_gene: TRBD2
abundance: .
v_gene: TRBV4-1
j_gene: TRBJ2-3
CDR3aa: CASSQSIGGSGGTDTQYF
CDR3nt: TGCGCCAGCAGCCAAAGCATAGGCGGGAGTGGGGGCACAGATACGCAGTATTTT

d_gene: .
abundance: .
v_gene: TRBV7-3
j_gene: TRBJ2-1
CDR3aa: CASSPTAAGRNNEQFF
CDR3nt: TGTGCCAGCAGCCCCACAGCAGCGGGTCGTAACAATGAGCAGTTCTTC